This passage covers 2 T cell receptor beta chains from one sample sequenced in a study of blood T cell repertoires in COVID-19. Generated by immunoSEQ multiplex PCR, the TCRdb table keeps only in-frame clones and is missing some. The data contain over 200,000 clones, 85% to 90% of them singletons. Material for sequencing was peripheral blood. The receptors were sampled from a man aged 80 or over with acute or convalescent COVID-19.

The chain couples TRBV3-1 (or the pseudogene TRBV3-2) to TRBJ2-3, with 8 bases that match TRBD2. Germline CDR1 LGHDT, CDR2 YNNKEL (reference sequence). This CDR3 spans 17 amino acids. The V segment lost 4 bases and the J segment 4 bases; nucleotides outside the gene matches: 13. This chain's CDR3 is CASSLQNPGLGADTQYF. CDR3 sequence (DNA): TGTGCCAGCAGCCTCCAAAACCCGGGACTAGGGGCAGATACGCAGTATTTT.

This chain links TRBV27 with TRBJ1-1, with 8 bases aligning to TRBD1. The J segment lost 11 bases and the V segment lost 5 bases, leaving 7 bases of the junction unmatched. Germline assignment: CDR1 MNHEY and CDR2 SMNVEV (reference sequence). The CDR3 spans 12 residues. The CDR3, as DNA: TGTGCCAGCAGTCCCCAGGGGGCGCGGGCTTTCTTT. Translation: CASSPQGARAFF.